This T cell receptor (beta chain) was captured in a study of post-analysis software for immune sequencing data (dated by TCRdb to between 2014 and 2016). As for the study more broadly: Recorded disease courses included relapsing-remitting, secondary progressive and progressive-relapsing multiple sclerosis, with some patients lacking subtype annotation. The patient repertoires were compared against about a dozen previously published healthy control repertoires obtained from donors aged 6 to 25 years. A subset of samples was prepared in parallel using single-end sample barcoding, then pooled and co-amplified after Illumina adapter ligation.

The germline V gene (reference sequence) yields MNHNY for CDR1 and SVGAGI for CDR2. Including cysteine and phenylalanine, the CDR3 has 15 amino acids. The only DNA kept is the CDR3, 45 bases in frame from the first base. V was cut back by 5 bases and J by 3 bases, leaving a gap of 11 bases between them. To demonstrate the VDJtools post-analysis software, the study profiled TCR beta repertoires from the peripheral blood of about a dozen young patients with multiple sclerosis. The patients with multiple sclerosis were children and adolescents between about 6 and 17 years of age. Overall study outcomes, separate from this receptor: Normalized Chao1 diversity was significantly lower in multiple sclerosis patients than controls, suggesting substantial peripheral T-cell clonal expansion. The multiple sclerosis patient group was slightly younger than the control group. Four to six TRBV segments, including TRBV5-6, TRBV5-1 and TRBV20-1, were significantly more frequent in patients than controls. Strong co-clustering of samples prepared in the same batch was shown by direct clustering with F measure, prompting a batch-effect correction.

Library creation used PCR. This sample was sequenced with an Illumina HiSeq 2500. Unique molecular identifiers were incorporated into TCR beta cDNA libraries to reduce PCR and sequencing biases. Roughly 0.5 million cDNA molecules were obtained per 1 to 10 million input T cells, so each molecule approximated one T cell. The patient libraries were prepared and sequenced with the same protocol used for the earlier healthy control dataset. Samples belonging to the same batch were prepared together, multiplexed and sequenced on a shared HiSeq lane. Under the source paper's analysis protocol: MIGEC handled the raw barcoded reads, throwing out single-read molecular identifier groups before consensus assembly and CDR3 extraction. Clonotype tables were post-analysed with VDJtools, normalizing diversity by down-sampling all datasets to the smallest sample size. Repertoire overlap clustering matched CDR3 amino acid but not nucleotide sequences to correct batch-related cross-sample contamination. TCRdb ran its own pipeline on the public reads, namely fastp trimming at Q25 and MiXCR clone calling, and kept in-frame beta chains. All rows with the same CDR3 protein become a single entry with the most common DNA and genes. TCRdb, not the authors, supplied the V and J calls. The sample table records some 890,000 distinct CDR3 sequences; approximately 50% of these occur just once. The leading ten clones occupy approximately 4.3% of the sample.

This clonotype has only a few counts. There is no known antigen for this receptor. Per-nucleotide qualities are absent, and no much larger clonotype sits a single base away. Source material: blood. Recombination linked TRBV6-6 to TRBJ2-6; a tentative D call is TRBD1 (7 bases match). The source of this sequence is a girl aged 5-17 years with multiple sclerosis. The CDR3 corresponds to CASSPGGGGANVLTF. The base sequence is TGTGCCAGCAGTCCAGGGGGAGGTGGGGCCAACGTCCTGACTTTC.